The next 29 T cell receptor beta chains were all read from a single sample in a study of T-cell memory formation after mild COVID-19. TCRdb itself ran the 5' RACE reads through MiXCR, one entry per CDR3 protein. The table lists 170,000 or so distinct CDR3 sequences, 20% to 25% of them singletons, with under 25% in the top ten. The sequencing sample was made of PBMCs or a T cell subset sorted from them (not recorded which). The receptor source for this set is an adult woman who had mild COVID-19 (a few samples of this study predate the infection). Cell type and time point are not known.

CDR3 sequence reads: CASSQVGRERVTDTQYF. The CDR3 region has the DNA TGCGCCAGCAGCCAAGTAGGGCGGGAGAGGGTCACAGATACGCAGTATTTT. This sequence joins TRBV4-3 and TRBJ2-3; 7 bases align to TRBD2. J gave up 2 bases and V 1 base, and 9 bases lay outside the gene matches. Per the germline V gene, CDR1 is LGHNA and CDR2 is YSLEER. The CDR3 has 17 amino acids.

The chain combines TRBV12-5 with TRBJ2-7; D is perhaps TRBD1 (5 bases). CDR1 is LGHNT and CDR2 is FRNRAP in the germline V gene. This CDR3 is 13 amino acids long. V gave up 0 bases and J gave up 4 bases, with 7 bases separating them. CDR3 sequence: CASGLVGEYEQYF. The CDR3, as DNA: TGTGCTAGTGGTTTGGTAGGGGAATACGAGCAGTACTTC.

V and J are TRBV7-6 and TRBJ2-1; D possibly corresponds to TRBD2 (6 bases). V lost 5 bases to trimming and J lost 4 bases, with 18 bases between them. In germline, CDR1 is SGHVS, CDR2 FNYEAQ. The CDR3 has 16 residues. The CDR3 loop reads CASSLIGDGGYNEQFF. CDR3 coding DNA: TGTGCCAGCAGCCTCATAGGGGACGGGGGATACAATGAGCAGTTCTTC.

This clonotype was seen only a few times. The chain carries TRBV10-3 and TRBJ1-2; D is uncertain. Germline V CDR1 and CDR2: ENHRY, SYGVKD. The CDR3 sequence is 11 residues long. The V gene lost 6 bases and the J gene lost 7 bases, with 9 bases spanning the gap. CDR3 bases: TGTGCCATCAGCTCACCGGGTGGCTACACCTTC. This encodes CAISSPGGYTF.

V and J are TRBV4-1 and TRBJ1-1; TRBD1 is a possible D gene (5 bases). Germline lookup yields CDR1 MGHRA and CDR2 YSYEKL. Between the trimmed V and J ends, which lost 3 bases and 3 bases, there was a span of 14 bases. This CDR3 has 15 amino acids. The CDR3 DNA reads as TGCGCCAGCAGCCAGTCGGGGGTATCGCACACTGAAGCTTTCTTT. It codes for CASSQSGVSHTEAFF.

The rearrangement joins TRBV29-1 to TRBJ2-3; D ambiguous. V was pared by 3 bases and J by 3 bases, with 10 bases between. Germline CDR1 and CDR2: SQVTM and ANQGSEA. The CDR3 runs 13 residues. Here the CDR3 reads CSVEGFETDTQYF. The CDR3 coding sequence is TGCAGCGTTGAGGGATTTGAGACAGATACGCAGTATTTT.

The V and J genes are TRBV7-9 and TRBJ2-2; 10 positions match TRBD2. Germline loops: CDR1 SEHNR, CDR2 FQNEAQ (reference sequence). The junction had 6 bases not matched to a gene; V was cut back by 4 bases and J by 1 base. The CDR3 is 17 amino acids. CDR3 DNA: TGTGCCAGCAGCTCACCTTCTAGCGGGAGGAACACCGGGGAGCTGTTTTTT. Translated, it gives CASSSPSSGRNTGELFF.

The chain couples TRBV20-1 to TRBJ1-2; no definite D call. The germline V gene has CDR1 DFQATT and CDR2 SNEGSKA (reference sequence). This CDR3 contains 11 residues. V shed 5 bases and J shed 6 bases, with 10 bases lying between them. The CDR3 here is CSAWNIDGYTF. The CDR3 DNA is TGCAGTGCTTGGAACATAGATGGCTACACCTTC.

The rearrangement joins TRBV7-2 to TRBJ2-2, with TRBD2 matching over 10 bases. From germline, CDR1 is SGHTA and CDR2 FQGNSA. There are 16 residues in the CDR3. Trimming took 5 bases from V and 0 from J; bases not matched to a gene: 3. DNA of the CDR3: TGTGCCAGCAGCGATCTAGCGGGGGCGAACACCGGGGAGCTGTTTTTT. This sequence encodes CASSDLAGANTGELFF.

This clonotype was recorded a few times. The chain is built from TRBV6-4 and TRBJ2-3; D not certain. Deletions cut 0 bases from V and 3 bases from J, with 7 bases between. The germline CDR1 and CDR2 sequences are MRHNA and SNTAGT. The CDR3 runs 14 residues. The CDR3: CASSDSIETDTQYF. CDR3 in DNA: TGTGCCAGCAGTGACTCGATTGAAACAGATACGCAGTATTTT.

This clonotype was picked up a small number of times. The CDR3 loop is CSARGRVGEKLFF. CDR3 bases: TGCAGTGCTAGGGGTAGGGTGGGTGAAAAACTGTTTTTT. This rearrangement joins TRBV20-1 to TRBJ1-4; D unresolved. V was pared by 3 bases and J by 7 bases, with 12 bases between. CDR3 length equals 13 residues. Germline values: CDR1 DFQATT, CDR2 SNEGSKA (reference sequence).

The sample holds many counts of this clonotype. This chain connects TRBV19 to TRBJ1-5; possible D gene TRBD1, 5 bases. The CDR3 has 14 residues. The germline V gene has CDR1 LNHDA and CDR2 SQIVND (reference sequence). Trimming took 3 bases from V and 5 from J, leaving 11 bases between them. The CDR3 protein is CASSIGGDYQPQHF. As DNA, the CDR3 is TGTGCCAGTAGTATTGGGGGGGACTATCAGCCCCAGCATTTT. Full variable domain (missing parts from reference TRBV19 and TRBJ1-5): DGGITQSPKYLFRKEGQNVTLSCEQNLNHDAMYWYRQDPGQGLRLIYYSQIVNDFQKGDIAEGYSVSREKKESFPLTVTSAQKNPTAFYLCASSIGGDYQPQHFGDGTRLSIL.

The gene calls are TRBV4-1 and TRBJ2-7, with TRBD2 matching over 7 bases. Germline values: CDR1 MGHRA, CDR2 YSYEKL. The ends lost 0 bases at V and 0 bases at J; junction bases unmatched: 8. This CDR3 spans 17 amino acids. As DNA, the CDR3 is TGCGCCAGCAGCCAAGAGGACTCCGGGGGGAGCTCCTACGAGCAGTACTTC. Translation: CASSQEDSGGSSYEQYF.

The chain combines TRBV5-5 with TRBJ2-1; no clear D gene. Germline CDR1 reads SGHKS; CDR2 reads YYEKEE (reference sequence). This CDR3 has 15 amino acids. V shed 1 base and J shed 0 bases, with 8 bases lying between them. CDR3 bases: TGTGCCAGCAGCTTGAGCAGGTACTCCTACAATGAGCAGTTCTTC. Translating gives CASSLSRYSYNEQFF.

This clonotype came up a few times. V usage is TRBV10-3 and J usage is TRBJ2-7, with a weak D call TRBD2 (6 bases). Trimming cost V 7 bases and J 2 bases, with 12 bases left between them. Germline V CDR1 and CDR2: ENHRY, SYGVKD. The CDR3 has 13 amino acids. The DNA of the CDR3 is TGTGCCATCAAGTTCGGCGGGGCCTACGAGCAGTACTTC. It translates to CAIKFGGAYEQYF.

This clonotype has a handful of counts. This chain joins TRBV12-3 or TRBV12-4 and TRBJ1-1; D is perhaps TRBD1 (5 bases). V lost 5 bases and J lost 1, with 14 bases in between. CDR3 length: 15 amino acids. This CDR3 is CASSPWDGENTEAFF. The CDR3 bases are TGTGCCAGCAGTCCCTGGGACGGGGAGAACACTGAAGCTTTCTTT.

The V gene is TRBV4-3, the J gene TRBJ1-2; D possibly corresponds to TRBD1 (6 bases). The CDR3 length is 14 residues. Per germline, CDR1 LGHNA and CDR2 YSLEER. V shed 5 bases and J shed 5 bases, with 15 bases lying between them. This CDR3 is CASSYQGQGYGYTF. The CDR3 DNA reads as TGCGCCAGCAGCTATCAGGGGCAGGGGTATGGCTACACCTTC.

This clonotype was counted many times. The V gene is TRBV19, the J gene TRBJ1-1; D call uncertain. V was cut by 2 bases and J by 4 bases, with 17 bases left in between. The CDR3 runs 16 residues. Per germline, CDR1 LNHDA and CDR2 SQIVND (reference sequence). The CDR3 DNA is TGTGCCAGTAGTATAATTCTCGGATTCTTGGGCACTGAAGCTTTCTTT. It codes for CASSIILGFLGTEAFF.

The table lists this clonotype with a few counts. This chain links TRBV7-8 with TRBJ2-1; the D is unclear. CDR1 is SGHVS, CDR2 FQNEAQ, per germline. Trimming took 3 bases from V and 3 from J, leaving 9 bases between them. The CDR3 covers 14 residues. The CDR3 here is CASSLLIDYNEQFF. The CDR3 DNA reads TGTGCCAGCAGCTTGCTAATAGACTACAATGAGCAGTTCTTC.

Only a few counts were recorded for this clonotype. The chain is built from TRBV11-2 and TRBJ2-3, with TRBD2 matching over 12 bases. This CDR3 contains 19 residues. J gave up 0 bases and V 3 bases, and 10 bases lay outside the gene matches. The germline gives CDR1 SGHAT, CDR2 FQNNGV. The CDR3 DNA follows: TGTGCCAGCAGCTTCCCCCTGACTAGCGGGGGACCTAGCACAGATACGCAGTATTTT. This encodes CASSFPLTSGGPSTDTQYF.

V is TRBV4-2 and J is TRBJ2-1; D is unresolved. The CDR3 loop spans 16 amino acids. The germline CDR1 and CDR2 sequences are LGHNA and YNFKEQ. With 3 bases removed from V and 10 bases from J, the gap between germline ends came to 22 bases. The CDR3, as DNA: TGTGCCAGCAGCCACAACCGGGCTTCCTCAACCCGGGAGCAGTTCTTC. As protein: CASSHNRASSTREQFF.

This clonotype appeared a few times. J is TRBJ2-2 and V is TRBV5-5, with unresolved D. Trimming took 2 bases from V and 5 from J, leaving 13 bases between them. The CDR3 has 15 residues. Germline V gene sequence: CDR1 SGHKS, CDR2 YYEKEE (reference sequence). This chain's CDR3 is CASSLQPGVTGELFF. CDR3 bases: TGTGCCAGCAGCTTACAACCAGGCGTTACCGGGGAGCTGTTTTTT.

This clonotype was found a few times. The rearrangement uses TRBV24-1 and TRBJ2-1; the match to TRBD1 covers 7 bases. Trimming removed 4 bases from V and 6 bases from J; junction bases left unmatched: 2. Germline V lookup: CDR1 KGHDR, CDR2 SFDVKD. The CDR3 runs to 13 residues. In DNA, the CDR3 is TGTGCCACCAGTGAACCAGGGGGCAATGAGCAGTTCTTC. It specifies CATSEPGGNEQFF.

V and J are TRBV10-3 and TRBJ2-7; D not certain. CDR1 is ENHRY, CDR2 SYGVKD, per germline. Trimming took 0 bases from V and 3 from J, leaving 3 bases between them. The CDR3 consists of 12 residues. For the CDR3, the DNA is TGTGCCATCAGTGAGTCGATCTACGAGCAGTACTTC. It translates to CAISESIYEQYF.

There are a few counts of this clonotype. V gene TRBV7-8 combines with J gene TRBJ1-2; TRBD1 might be the D (5 bases). The V gene lost 5 bases and the J gene lost 4 bases, with 17 bases spanning the gap. CDR3 length: 15 amino acids. In germline, CDR1 is SGHVS, CDR2 FQNEAQ. CDR3 in amino acids: CASSPQAQGRYGYTF. As DNA, the CDR3 is TGTGCCAGCAGCCCCCAGGCTCAGGGACGCTATGGCTACACCTTC. Based on the CDR3 plus reference TRBV7-8 and TRBJ1-2, the full variable domain is GAGVSQSPRYKVAKRGQDVALRCDPISGHVSLFWYQQALGQGPEFLTYFQNEAQLDKSGLPSDRFFAERPEGSVSTLKIQRTQQEDSAVYLCASSPQAQGRYGYTFGSGTRLTVV.

In this sample, this clonotype turned up a few times. The rearrangement links TRBV5-1 to TRBJ2-7, with 11 positions matching TRBD2. With V trimmed by 3 bases and J by 0 bases, 5 bases remained unmatched. Per germline, CDR1 SGHRS and CDR2 YFSETQ. This CDR3 is 16 amino acids long. This CDR3 is CASSSGLAESSYEQYF. CDR3 nucleotides: TGCGCCAGCAGCTCGGGACTAGCGGAAAGCTCCTACGAGCAGTACTTC.

The rearrangement joins TRBV6-5 to TRBJ2-2, with D possibly being TRBD1 or TRBD2 (5 bases each). Germline-derived CDR1 and CDR2 are MNHEY and SVGAGI. CDR3 length: 18 amino acids. Between the trimmed V and J ends, which lost 2 bases and 0 bases, there was a span of 16 bases. CDR3 protein: CASSYPLVGTSNTGELFF. The DNA of the CDR3 is TGTGCCAGCAGTTACCCCCTGGTAGGGACGTCGAACACCGGGGAGCTGTTTTTT.

The sample holds a few counts of this clonotype. The CDR3 reads CASSYSIYGGHEQYF. The CDR3 bases are TGTGCCAGCAGTTACTCGATCTACGGGGGGCACGAGCAGTACTTC. This chain links TRBV6-5 with TRBJ2-7; D is possibly TRBD2 (7 bases). This CDR3 is 15 amino acids long. V was pared by 0 bases and J by 5 bases, with 14 bases between. CDR1 MNHEY and CDR2 SVGAGI come from the germline V gene.

The chain joins TRBV4-1 to TRBJ1-1; D is undetermined. V lost 0 bases and J 3 bases, leaving 17 bases between the germline ends. Germline-derived CDR1 and CDR2 are MGHRA and YSYEKL. The CDR3 is 17 residues long. CDR3 in amino acids: CASSQDHTGLGDTEAFF. In nucleotides, the CDR3 is TGCGCCAGCAGCCAAGATCACACCGGACTCGGGGACACTGAAGCTTTCTTT.